A selection of T cell receptor beta chains follows, all from one sample in a study of cytomegalovirus exposure and HLA in healthy donors. The table came from immunoSEQ multiplex PCR; TCRdb's copy has only in-frame clones and leaves some out. The table shows fewer than 130,000 clones, with around 86% occurring only once. What was sequenced was PBMCs. All receptors derive from a man in his forties in good health and CMV-seronegative. Each CDR3 is given with its conserved first and last residue. D genes are given only for firm matches. Clone size, where shown, is once, few, many, or a class for clones that have expanded.

clone_size	d_call	cdr3_length	v_call	j_call	cdr3_nt	cdr3_aa
-	-	15	TRBV23-1	TRBJ1-6	TGCGCCAGCAGTCCCACTAGGACAGAAAATTCACCCCTCCACTTT	CASSPTRTENSPLHF
-	TRBD1	14	TRBV5-4	TRBJ2-7	TGTGCCAGCGCCAGACAGGGACAGAAATACGAGCAGTACTTC	CASARQGQKYEQYF
-	TRBD2	14	TRBV10-3	TRBJ2-7	TGTGCCATCAGTGCGGGGGGAGGCTCCTACGAGCAGTACTTC	CAISAGGGSYEQYF
-	TRBD1	13	TRBV5-1	TRBJ1-1	TGCGCCAGCAGACGGGACAGGGGCACTGAAGCTTTCTTT	CASRRDRGTEAFF
-	TRBD2	14	TRBV30	TRBJ2-3	TGTGCCTGGACGGCGGGAGCTAGCACAGATACGCAGTATTTT	CAWTAGASTDTQYF
once	-	14	TRBV18	TRBJ2-7	TGTGCCAGCTCAACTGGACTCACCACTTACGAGCAGTACTTC	CASSTGLTTYEQYF
-	-	14	TRBV10-3	TRBJ2-7	TGTGCCATCAGTGATTATTCAGGGAAAGGCGAGCAGTACTTC	CAISDYSGKGEQYF
few	-	14	TRBV7-2	TRBJ2-7	TGTGCCAGCAGCCCCCGGATCCGGGCCTACGAGCAGTACTTC	CASSPRIRAYEQYF
-	TRBD1	13	TRBV14	TRBJ1-6	TGTGCCAGCAGCCGACAGGGTGGTTCACCCCTCCACTTT	CASSRQGGSPLHF
-	-	11	TRBV7-2	TRBJ2-1	TGTGCCAGCAGCCGCGGCAATGAGCAGTTCTTC	CASSRGNEQFF